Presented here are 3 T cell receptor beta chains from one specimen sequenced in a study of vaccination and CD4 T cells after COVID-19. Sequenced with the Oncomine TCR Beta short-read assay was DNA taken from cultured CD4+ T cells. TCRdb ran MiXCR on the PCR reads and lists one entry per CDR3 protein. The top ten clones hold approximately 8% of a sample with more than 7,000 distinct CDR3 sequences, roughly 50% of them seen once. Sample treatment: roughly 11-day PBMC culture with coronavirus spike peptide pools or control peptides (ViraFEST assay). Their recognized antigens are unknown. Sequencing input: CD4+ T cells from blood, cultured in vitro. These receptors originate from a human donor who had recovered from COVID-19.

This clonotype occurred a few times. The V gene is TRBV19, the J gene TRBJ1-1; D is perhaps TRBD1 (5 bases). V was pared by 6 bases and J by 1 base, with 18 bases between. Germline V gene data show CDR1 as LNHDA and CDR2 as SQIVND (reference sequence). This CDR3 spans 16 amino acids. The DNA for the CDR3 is TGTGCCAGTAGGCGGCTAATGGGAACAGGGAACACTGAAGCTTTCTTT. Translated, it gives CASRRLMGTGNTEAFF.

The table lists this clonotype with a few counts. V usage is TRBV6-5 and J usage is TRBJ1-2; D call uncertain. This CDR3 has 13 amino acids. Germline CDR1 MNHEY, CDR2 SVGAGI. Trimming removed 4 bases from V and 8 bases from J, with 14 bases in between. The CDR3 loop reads CASSFNRRGGYTF. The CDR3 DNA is TGTGCCAGCAGTTTTAACCGACGGGGAGGCTACACCTTC.

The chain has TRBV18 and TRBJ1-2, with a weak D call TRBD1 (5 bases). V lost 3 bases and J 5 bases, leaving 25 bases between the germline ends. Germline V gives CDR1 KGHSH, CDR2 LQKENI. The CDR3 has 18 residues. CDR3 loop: CASSPGAVRSDKTYGYTF. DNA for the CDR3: TGTGCCAGCTCACCCGGGGCAGTTCGTTCGGACAAAACATATGGCTACACCTTC.